This T cell receptor beta chain emerged from a study of cytomegalovirus exposure and HLA in healthy donors. The ends were cut back, 4 bases at V and 2 bases at J, with 13 bases in the middle. This CDR3 comprises 15 residues. The germline gives CDR1 SGHDT, CDR2 YYEEEE. Primers included in the PCR were 60 Vbeta and 13 Jbeta primers. Clones were read by immunoSEQ multiplex PCR, and TCRdb kept only the in-frame ones, dropping some. The profile shows approximately 150,000 clones, around 68% of them singletons. The chain joins TRBV5-6 to TRBJ2-1; D possibly corresponds to TRBD2 (5 bases). This sequence was found in a woman between 35 and 50 years old in good health and CMV-seropositive. Sequenced sample: PBMCs. In DNA, the CDR3 is TGTGCCAGCAGCCAGGAGGAAAGACCCTACAATGAGCAGTTCTTC. Amino acid sequence: CASSQEERPYNEQFF.